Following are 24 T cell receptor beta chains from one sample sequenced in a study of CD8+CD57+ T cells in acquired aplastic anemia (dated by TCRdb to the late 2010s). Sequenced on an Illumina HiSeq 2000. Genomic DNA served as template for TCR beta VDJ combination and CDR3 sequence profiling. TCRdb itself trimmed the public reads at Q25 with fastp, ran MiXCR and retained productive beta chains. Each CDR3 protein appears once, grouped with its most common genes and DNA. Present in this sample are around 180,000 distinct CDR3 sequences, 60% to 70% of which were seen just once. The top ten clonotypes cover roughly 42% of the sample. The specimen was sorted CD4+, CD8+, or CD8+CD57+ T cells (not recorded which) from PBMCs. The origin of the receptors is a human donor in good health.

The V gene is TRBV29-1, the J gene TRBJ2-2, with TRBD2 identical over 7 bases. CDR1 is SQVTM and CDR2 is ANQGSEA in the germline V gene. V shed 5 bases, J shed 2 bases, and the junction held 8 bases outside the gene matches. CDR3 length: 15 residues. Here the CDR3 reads CSVQSGERNTGELFF. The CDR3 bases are TGCAGCGTTCAGAGCGGGGAGCGAAACACCGGGGAGCTGTTTTTT.

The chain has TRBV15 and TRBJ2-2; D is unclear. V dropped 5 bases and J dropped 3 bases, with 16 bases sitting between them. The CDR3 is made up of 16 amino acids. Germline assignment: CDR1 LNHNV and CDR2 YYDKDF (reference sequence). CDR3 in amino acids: CATSETGLVYTGELFF. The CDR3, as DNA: TGTGCCACCAGCGAGACGGGTCTGGTTTACACCGGGGAGCTGTTTTTT.

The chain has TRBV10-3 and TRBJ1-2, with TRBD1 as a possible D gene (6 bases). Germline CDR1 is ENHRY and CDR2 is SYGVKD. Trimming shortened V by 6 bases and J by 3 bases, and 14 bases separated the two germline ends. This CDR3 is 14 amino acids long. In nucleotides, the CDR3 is TGTGCCATCAGCCGCTCGGGGGGGCACTATGGCTACACCTTC. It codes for CAISRSGGHYGYTF.

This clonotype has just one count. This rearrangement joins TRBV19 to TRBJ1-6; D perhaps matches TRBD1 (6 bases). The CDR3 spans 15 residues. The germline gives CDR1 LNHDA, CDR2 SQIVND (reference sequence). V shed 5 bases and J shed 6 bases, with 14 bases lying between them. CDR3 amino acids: CASSAMGALNSPLHF. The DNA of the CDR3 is TGTGCCAGTAGTGCCATGGGGGCCCTTAATTCACCCCTCCACTTT.

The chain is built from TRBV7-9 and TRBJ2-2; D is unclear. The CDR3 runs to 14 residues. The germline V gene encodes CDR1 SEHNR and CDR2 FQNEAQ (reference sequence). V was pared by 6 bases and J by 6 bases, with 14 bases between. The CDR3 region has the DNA TGTGCCAGCAGACTGCCGACGGCGGCCGGGGAGCTGTTTTTT. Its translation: CASRLPTAAGELFF.

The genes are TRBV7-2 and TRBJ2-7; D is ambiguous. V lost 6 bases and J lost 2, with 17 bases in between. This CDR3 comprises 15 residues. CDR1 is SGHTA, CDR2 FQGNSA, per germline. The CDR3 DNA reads TGTGCCAGCAGTGAAGTGGCGTCCCTCGCCTACGAGCAGTACTTC. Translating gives CASSEVASLAYEQYF. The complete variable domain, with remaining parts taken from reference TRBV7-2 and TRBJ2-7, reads GAGVSQSPSNKVTEKGKDVELRCDPISGHTALYWYRQSLGQGLEFLIYFQGNSAPDKSGLPSDRFSAERTGGSVSTLTIQRTQQEDSAVYLCASSEVASLAYEQYFGPGTRLTVT.

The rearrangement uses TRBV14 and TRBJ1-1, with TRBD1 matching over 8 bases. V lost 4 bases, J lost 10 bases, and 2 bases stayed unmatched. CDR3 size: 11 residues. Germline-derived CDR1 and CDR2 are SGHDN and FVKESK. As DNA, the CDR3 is TGTGCCAGCAGCCTAGGACAGGGAGCTTTCTTT. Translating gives CASSLGQGAFF.

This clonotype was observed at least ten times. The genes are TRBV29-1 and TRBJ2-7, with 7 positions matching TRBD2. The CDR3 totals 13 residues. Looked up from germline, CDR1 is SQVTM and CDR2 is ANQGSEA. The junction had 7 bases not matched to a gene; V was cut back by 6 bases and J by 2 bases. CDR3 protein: CSVTTSSTYEQYF. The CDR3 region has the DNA TGCAGCGTCACGACTAGCTCCACCTACGAGCAGTACTTC.

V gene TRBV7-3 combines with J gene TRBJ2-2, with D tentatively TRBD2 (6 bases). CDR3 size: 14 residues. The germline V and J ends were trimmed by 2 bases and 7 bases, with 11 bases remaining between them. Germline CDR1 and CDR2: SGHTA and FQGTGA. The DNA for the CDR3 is TGTGCCAGCAGCTTAGGAGGGGTCGGCGGGGAGCTGTTTTTT. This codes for CASSLGGVGGELFF. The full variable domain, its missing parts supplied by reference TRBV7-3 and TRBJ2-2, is GAGVSQTPSNKVTEKGKYVELRCDPISGHTALYWYRQSLGQGPEFLIYFQGTGAADDSGLPNDRFFAVRPEGSVSTLKIQRTERGDSAVYLCASSLGGVGGELFFGEGSRLTVL.

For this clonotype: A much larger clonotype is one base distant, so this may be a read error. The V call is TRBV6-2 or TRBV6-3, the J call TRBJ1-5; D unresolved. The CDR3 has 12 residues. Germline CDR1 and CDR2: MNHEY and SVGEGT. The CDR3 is CTSSYIGQPQHF. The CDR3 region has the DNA TGTACCAGCAGTTACATCGGCCAGCCCCAGCATTTT.

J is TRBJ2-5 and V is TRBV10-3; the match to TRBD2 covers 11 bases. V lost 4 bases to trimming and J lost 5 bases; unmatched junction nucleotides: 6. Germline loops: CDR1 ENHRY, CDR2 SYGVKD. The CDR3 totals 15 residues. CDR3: CAISGTSGGRETQYF. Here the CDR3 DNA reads TGTGCCATCAGTGGTACTAGCGGGGGCCGGGAGACCCAGTACTTC.

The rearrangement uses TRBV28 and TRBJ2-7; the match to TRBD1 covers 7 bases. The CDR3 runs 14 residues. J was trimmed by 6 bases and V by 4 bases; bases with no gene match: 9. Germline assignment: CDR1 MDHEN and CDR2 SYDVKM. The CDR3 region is CASSSTGYSGEQYF. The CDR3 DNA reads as TGTGCCAGCAGTTCGACAGGGTATTCGGGCGAGCAGTACTTC.

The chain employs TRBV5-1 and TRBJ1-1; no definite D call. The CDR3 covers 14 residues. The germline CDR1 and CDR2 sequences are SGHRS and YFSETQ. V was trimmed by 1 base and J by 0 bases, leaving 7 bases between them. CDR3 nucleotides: TGCGCCAGCAGCTTGAACCTATTGAACACTGAAGCTTTCTTT. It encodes CASSLNLLNTEAFF.

The CDR3 region has the DNA TGCAGTGCTAGAGATCCAAAAACAGGGTCCTACGAGCAGTACTTC. It yields the protein CSARDPKTGSYEQYF. This rearrangement joins TRBV20-1 to TRBJ2-7; D might be TRBD1 (6 bases). The V end lost 0 bases, the J end lost 1 base, and 13 bases lay between the germline ends. CDR3 length: 15 amino acids. CDR1 DFQATT and CDR2 SNEGSKA come from the germline V gene (reference sequence).

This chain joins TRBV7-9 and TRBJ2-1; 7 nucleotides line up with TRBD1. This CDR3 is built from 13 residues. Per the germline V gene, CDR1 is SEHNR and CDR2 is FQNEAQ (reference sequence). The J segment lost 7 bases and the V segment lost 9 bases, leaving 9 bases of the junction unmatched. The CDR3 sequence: CASMGQFGNEQFF. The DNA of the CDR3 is TGTGCCAGTATGGGACAGTTTGGGAATGAGCAGTTCTTC.

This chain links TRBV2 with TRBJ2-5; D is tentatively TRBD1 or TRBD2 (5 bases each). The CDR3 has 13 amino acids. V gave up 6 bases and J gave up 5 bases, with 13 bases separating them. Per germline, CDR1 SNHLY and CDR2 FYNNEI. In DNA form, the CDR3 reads TGTGCCAGCAGGGGGACGGATGGGGAGACCCAGTACTTC. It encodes CASRGTDGETQYF. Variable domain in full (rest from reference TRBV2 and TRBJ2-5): EPEVTQTPSHQVTQMGQEVILRCVPISNHLYFYWYRQILGQKVEFLVSFYNNEISEKSEIFDDQFSVERPDGSNFTLKIRSTKLEDSAMYFCASRGTDGETQYFGPGTRLLVL.

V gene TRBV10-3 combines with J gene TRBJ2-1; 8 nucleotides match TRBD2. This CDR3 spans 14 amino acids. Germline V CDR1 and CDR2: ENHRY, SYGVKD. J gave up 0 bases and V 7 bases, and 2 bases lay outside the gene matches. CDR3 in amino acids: CAITSGSSYNEQFF. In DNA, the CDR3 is TGTGCCATCACCAGCGGGAGCTCCTACAATGAGCAGTTCTTC.

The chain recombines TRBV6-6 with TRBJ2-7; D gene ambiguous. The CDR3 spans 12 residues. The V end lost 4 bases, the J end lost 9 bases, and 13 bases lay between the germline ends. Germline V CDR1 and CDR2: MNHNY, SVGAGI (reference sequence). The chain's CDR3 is CASSWTESAQYF. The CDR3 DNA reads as TGTGCCAGCAGTTGGACCGAATCCGCGCAGTACTTC.

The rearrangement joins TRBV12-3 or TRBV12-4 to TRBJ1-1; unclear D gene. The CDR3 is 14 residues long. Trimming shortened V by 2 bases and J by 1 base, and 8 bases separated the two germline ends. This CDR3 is CASSLFVRNTEAFF. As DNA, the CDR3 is TGTGCCAGCAGTTTATTTGTTAGGAACACTGAAGCTTTCTTT.

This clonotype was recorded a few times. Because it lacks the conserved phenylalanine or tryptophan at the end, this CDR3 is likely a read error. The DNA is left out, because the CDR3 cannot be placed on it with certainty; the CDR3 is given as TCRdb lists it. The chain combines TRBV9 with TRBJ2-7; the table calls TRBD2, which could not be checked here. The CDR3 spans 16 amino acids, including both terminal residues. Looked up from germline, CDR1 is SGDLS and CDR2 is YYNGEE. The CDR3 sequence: CASSVGSSGRNIEQDL.

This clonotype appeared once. The CDR3 loop reads CASSKVSRDYEQYF. Here the CDR3 DNA reads TGTGCCAGCAGCAAGGTATCGCGGGACTACGAGCAGTACTTC. V is TRBV7-3 and J is TRBJ2-7; D might be TRBD2 (6 bases). CDR1 is SGHTA, CDR2 FQGTGA, per germline. The CDR3 runs to 14 residues. V lost 5 bases to trimming and J lost 3 bases, with 14 bases between them.

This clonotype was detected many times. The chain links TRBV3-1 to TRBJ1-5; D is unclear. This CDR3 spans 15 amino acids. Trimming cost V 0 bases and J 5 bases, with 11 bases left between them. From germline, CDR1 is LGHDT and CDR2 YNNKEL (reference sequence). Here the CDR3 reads CASSQEFYEDQPQHF. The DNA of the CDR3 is TGTGCCAGCAGCCAAGAGTTTTATGAAGATCAGCCCCAGCATTTT.

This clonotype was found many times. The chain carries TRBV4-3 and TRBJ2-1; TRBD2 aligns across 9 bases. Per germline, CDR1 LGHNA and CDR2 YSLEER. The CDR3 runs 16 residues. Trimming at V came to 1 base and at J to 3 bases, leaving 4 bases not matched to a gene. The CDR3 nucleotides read TGCGCCAGCAGCCAAGCAATAGCGGGAGACTACAATGAGCAGTTCTTC. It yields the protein CASSQAIAGDYNEQFF.

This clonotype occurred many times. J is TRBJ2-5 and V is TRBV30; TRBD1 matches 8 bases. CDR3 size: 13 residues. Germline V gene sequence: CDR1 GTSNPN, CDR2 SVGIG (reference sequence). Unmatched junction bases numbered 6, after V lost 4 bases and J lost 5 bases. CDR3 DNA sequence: TGTGCCTGGATACCCAGGGGGCAGGAGACCCAGTACTTC. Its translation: CAWIPRGQETQYF.